This TCR beta chain was sequenced for a study of T cell responses to AZD1222 COVID-19 vaccine. Whole-study findings and limits: Regions 160-218 and 743-854 held dominance among vaccine-associated CD4 TCRs, which spanned spike. In a largely white British group with more females than males, clonal diversity was possibly underestimated.

This clone was observed a few times. Its matching antigen is unknown. Clones were sequenced by immunoSEQ multiplex PCR, and TCRdb holds only the in-frame ones, with some missing. The table records fewer than 200,000 clones, 88% of them present only once. Germline V gene data show CDR1 as SGHTA and CDR2 as FQGNSA. The CDR3 has 16 residues. V lost 3 bases, J lost 5 bases, and 19 bases lay in between. The material sequenced was peripheral blood, taken 28 days after the second AZD1222 dose. The gene calls are TRBV7-2 and TRBJ1-1; a weak D match, TRBD1 (5 bases). The source of this sequence is an adult who received the AZD1222 COVID-19 vaccine. The CDR3 nucleotides read TGTGCCAGCAGCTTGGGTGGAGGGCGGGGGAAAACTGAAGCTTTCTTT. Its translation: CASSLGGGRGKTEAFF.